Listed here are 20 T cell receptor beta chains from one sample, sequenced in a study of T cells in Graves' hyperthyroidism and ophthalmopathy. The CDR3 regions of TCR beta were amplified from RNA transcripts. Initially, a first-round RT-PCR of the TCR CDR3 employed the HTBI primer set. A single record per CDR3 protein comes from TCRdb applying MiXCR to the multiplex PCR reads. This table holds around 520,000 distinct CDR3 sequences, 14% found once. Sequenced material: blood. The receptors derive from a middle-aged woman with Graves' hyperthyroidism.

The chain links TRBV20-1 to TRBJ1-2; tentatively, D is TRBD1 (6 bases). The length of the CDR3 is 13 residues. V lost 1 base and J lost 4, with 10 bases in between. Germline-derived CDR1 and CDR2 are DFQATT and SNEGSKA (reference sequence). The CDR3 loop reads CSARGTVAYGYTF. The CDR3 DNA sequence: TGCAGTGCTAGAGGGACAGTCGCCTATGGCTACACCTTC.

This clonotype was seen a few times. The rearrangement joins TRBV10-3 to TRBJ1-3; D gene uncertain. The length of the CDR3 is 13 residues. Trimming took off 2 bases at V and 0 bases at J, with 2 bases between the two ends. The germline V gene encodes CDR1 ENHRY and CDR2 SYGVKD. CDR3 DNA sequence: TGTGCCATCAGTGAGAGCTCTGGAAACACCATATATTTT. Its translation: CAISESSGNTIYF.

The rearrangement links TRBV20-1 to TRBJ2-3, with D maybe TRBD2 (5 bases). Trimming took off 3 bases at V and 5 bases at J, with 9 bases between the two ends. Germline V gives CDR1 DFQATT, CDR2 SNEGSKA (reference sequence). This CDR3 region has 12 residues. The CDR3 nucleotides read TGCAGTGCTAGGACTGGAGGAGATACGCAGTATTTT. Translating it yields CSARTGGDTQYF.

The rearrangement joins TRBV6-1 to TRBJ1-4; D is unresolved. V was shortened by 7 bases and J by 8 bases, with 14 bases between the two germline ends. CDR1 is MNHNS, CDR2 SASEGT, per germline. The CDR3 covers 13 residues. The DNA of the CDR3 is TGTGCCAGCAAGGAAGGCCTCTTCGAAAAACTGTTTTTT. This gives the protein CASKEGLFEKLFF.

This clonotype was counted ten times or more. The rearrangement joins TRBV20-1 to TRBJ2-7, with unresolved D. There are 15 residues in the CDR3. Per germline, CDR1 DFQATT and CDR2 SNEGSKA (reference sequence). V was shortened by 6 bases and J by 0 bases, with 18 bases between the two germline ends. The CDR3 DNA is TGCAGTGCCAGCATAGTCCGGCCGAGCTCCTACGAGCAGTACTTC. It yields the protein CSASIVRPSSYEQYF.

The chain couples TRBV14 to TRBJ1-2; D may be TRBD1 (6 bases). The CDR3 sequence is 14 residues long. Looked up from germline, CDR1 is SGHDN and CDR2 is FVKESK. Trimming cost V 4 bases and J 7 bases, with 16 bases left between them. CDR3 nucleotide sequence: TGTGCCAGCAGCCCTGAAGGGGGATTTGGTGGCTACACCTTC. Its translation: CASSPEGGFGGYTF.

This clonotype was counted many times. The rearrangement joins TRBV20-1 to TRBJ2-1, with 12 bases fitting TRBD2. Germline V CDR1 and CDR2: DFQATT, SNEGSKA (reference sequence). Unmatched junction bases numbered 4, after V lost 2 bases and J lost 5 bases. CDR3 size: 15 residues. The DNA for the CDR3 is TGCAGTGCTAGAACTAGCGGGAGGTCCAACAATGAGCAGTTCTTC. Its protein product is CSARTSGRSNNEQFF.

CDR3 loop: CASSEQGVVQPQHF. In nucleotides, the CDR3 is TGTGCCAGCAGTGAACAAGGGGTGGTTCAGCCCCAGCATTTT. The chain links TRBV25-1 to TRBJ1-5; TRBD1 might be the D (5 bases). Germline loops: CDR1 MGHDK, CDR2 SYGVNS. Trimming removed 2 bases from V and 6 bases from J, with 11 bases in between. The CDR3 is made up of 14 amino acids.

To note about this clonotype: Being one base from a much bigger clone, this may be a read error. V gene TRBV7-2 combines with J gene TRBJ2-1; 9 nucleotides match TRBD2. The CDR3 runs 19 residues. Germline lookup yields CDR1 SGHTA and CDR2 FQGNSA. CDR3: CASSLARGSGSKSDNERFF. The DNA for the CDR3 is TGTGCCAGCAGCTTAGCGCGGGGTAGCGGGAGTAAAAGCGACAATGAGCGGTTCTTC.

CDR3 loop: CASKFQAVSNYGYTF. The CDR3 DNA follows: TGCGCCAGCAAATTCCAGGCAGTCTCGAACTATGGCTACACCTTC. The rearrangement uses TRBV5-1 and TRBJ1-2; D is uncertain. V was pared by 6 bases and J by 2 bases, with 17 bases between. The length of the CDR3 is 15 residues. Per the germline V gene, CDR1 is SGHRS and CDR2 is YFSETQ.

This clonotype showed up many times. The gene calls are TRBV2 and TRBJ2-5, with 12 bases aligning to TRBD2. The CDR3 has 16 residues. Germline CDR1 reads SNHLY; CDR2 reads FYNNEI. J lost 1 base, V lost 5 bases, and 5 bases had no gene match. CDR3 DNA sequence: TGTGCCAGCAGTTTTAGACTAGCGGGAGCCCAAGAGACCCAGTACTTC. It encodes CASSFRLAGAQETQYF. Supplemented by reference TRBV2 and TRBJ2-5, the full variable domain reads EPEVTQTPSHQVTQMGQEVILRCVPISNHLYFYWYRQILGQKVEFLVSFYNNEISEKSEIFDDQFSVERPDGSNFTLKIRSTKLEDSAMYFCASSFRLAGAQETQYFGPGTRLLVL.

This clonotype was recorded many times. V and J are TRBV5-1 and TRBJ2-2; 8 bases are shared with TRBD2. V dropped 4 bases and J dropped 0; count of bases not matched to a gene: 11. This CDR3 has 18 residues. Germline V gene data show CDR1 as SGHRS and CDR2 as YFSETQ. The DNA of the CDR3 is TGCGCCAGCAGCCAGAGACTAGCGACCATGACGAACACCGGGGAGCTGTTTTTT. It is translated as CASSQRLATMTNTGELFF.

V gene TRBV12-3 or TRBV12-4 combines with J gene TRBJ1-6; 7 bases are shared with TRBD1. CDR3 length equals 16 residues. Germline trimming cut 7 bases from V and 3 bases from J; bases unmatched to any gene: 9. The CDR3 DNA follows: TGTGCCAGCACCATAACAGGGGCCAACTATAATTCACCCCTCCACTTT. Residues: CASTITGANYNSPLHF.

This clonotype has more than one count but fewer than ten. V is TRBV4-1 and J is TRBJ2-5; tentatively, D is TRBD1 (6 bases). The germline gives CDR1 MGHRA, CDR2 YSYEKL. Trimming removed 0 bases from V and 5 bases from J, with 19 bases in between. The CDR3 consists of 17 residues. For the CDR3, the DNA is TGCGCCAGCAGCCAAGATTATCTCAGGGGAGTCCGGGAGACCCAGTACTTC. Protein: CASSQDYLRGVRETQYF.

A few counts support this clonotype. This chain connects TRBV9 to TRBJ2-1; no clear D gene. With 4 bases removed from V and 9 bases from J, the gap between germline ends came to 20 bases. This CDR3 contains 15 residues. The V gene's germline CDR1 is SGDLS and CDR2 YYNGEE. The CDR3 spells CASSPQADQLVEQFF. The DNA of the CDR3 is TGTGCCAGCAGCCCCCAGGCGGATCAATTGGTTGAGCAGTTCTTC.

The CDR3 nucleotides read TGCAGTGCTAGCAGACAGGGGGCCGTCCCCTATCTGAACACTGAAGCTTTCTTT. Translation: CSASRQGAVPYLNTEAFF. This chain joins TRBV20-1 and TRBJ1-1; 10 bases agree with TRBD1. The CDR3 consists of 18 residues. Germline CDR1 and CDR2: DFQATT and SNEGSKA (reference sequence). Trimming cost V 3 bases and J 0 bases; bases outside gene matches: 13.

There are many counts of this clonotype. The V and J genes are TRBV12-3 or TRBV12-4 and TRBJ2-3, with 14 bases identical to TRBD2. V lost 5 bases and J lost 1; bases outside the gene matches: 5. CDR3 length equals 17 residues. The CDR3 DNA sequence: TGTGCCAGCAGTGGGACTAGCGGGAGATGGGGCACAGATACGCAGTATTTT. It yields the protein CASSGTSGRWGTDTQYF.

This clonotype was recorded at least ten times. The CDR3 sequence: CASSSGRRSYEQYF. Written as DNA, the CDR3 is TGTGCCAGCAGTTCGGGACGGCGCTCCTACGAGCAGTACTTC. The gene calls are TRBV27 and TRBJ2-7, with D possibly called TRBD1 or TRBD2 (5 bases each). Between the trimmed V and J ends, which lost 4 bases and 0 bases, there was a span of 10 bases. Germline-derived CDR1 and CDR2 are MNHEY and SMNVEV (reference sequence). The CDR3 has 14 residues.

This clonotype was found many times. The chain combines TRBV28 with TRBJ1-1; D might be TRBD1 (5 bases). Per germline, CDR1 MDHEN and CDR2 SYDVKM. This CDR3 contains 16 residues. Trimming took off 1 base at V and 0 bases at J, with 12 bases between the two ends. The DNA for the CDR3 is TGTGCCAGCAGTTTATCCGCGGGACTCATGAACACTGAAGCTTTCTTT. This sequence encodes CASSLSAGLMNTEAFF.

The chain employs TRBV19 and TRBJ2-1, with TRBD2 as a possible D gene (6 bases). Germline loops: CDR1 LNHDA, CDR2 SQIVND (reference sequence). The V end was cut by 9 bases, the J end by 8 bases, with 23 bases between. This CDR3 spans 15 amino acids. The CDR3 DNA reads TGTGCCAGAGGGGATAGTGGGGGTAGCGGCGATGAGCAGTTCTTC. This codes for CARGDSGGSGDEQFF.